This TCR beta chain was identified in a study of T cell responses to AZD1222 COVID-19 vaccine. Only in-frame clones appear in the TCRdb table, and some are missing; sequencing was by immunoSEQ multiplex PCR. The profile shows roughly 100,000 clones, about 88% of them singletons. With 0 bases removed from V and 2 bases from J, the gap between germline ends came to 8 bases. This CDR3 has 14 residues. Germline V gene lookup returns CDR1 SGDLS and CDR2 YYNGEE. With respect to this clone: Other DNA sequences within the sample encode an identical CDR3.

The chain joins TRBV9 to TRBJ2-5, with D maybe TRBD1 (6 bases). This clonotype was obtained from an adult who received the AZD1222 COVID-19 vaccine. Sequencing was performed on peripheral blood, taken 28 days after the second AZD1222 dose. CDR3 region: CASSVGTAQETQYF. CDR3 in DNA: TGTGCCAGCAGCGTAGGGACAGCTCAAGAGACCCAGTACTTC.